Listed below are T cell receptor beta chains from one sample, sequenced in a study of CD8+ T cells in alopecia areata. Measured with immunoSEQ multiplex PCR; TCRdb has only the in-frame clones, and not every one. Of approximately 180,000 clones in the sample, 59% were seen once. This specimen consisted of CD4+ T cells sorted from blood, obtained at week 0. These receptors were obtained from a human donor with alopecia areata. The CDR3 runs from the conserved cysteine through the conserved F or W. The order of the fields is V gene, J gene, D gene, clone size, CDR3 DNA, CDR3 protein. A D gene is named only where the DNA matches it firmly. For some rows the clone size is stated as once, few or many, or as a class when expanded; others skip it.

>TRBV29-1|TRBJ2-1|-|-
TGCAGCGTTGAAGGGTCGGGGGTGCGGAGTGAGCAGTTCTTC
CSVEGSGVRSEQFF
>TRBV6-5|TRBJ1-5|-|-
TGTGCCAGCAGTTACAGGGGTGGGCCCCAGCATTTT
CASSYRGGPQHF
>TRBV5-6|TRBJ2-7|TRBD1|-
TGTGCCAGCAGCCTGAACAGGGGTATGGACTACGAGCAGTACTTC
CASSLNRGMDYEQYF
>TRBV23-1|TRBJ2-2|-|-
TGCGCCAGCAGTCATCACAGGGTTATCGGGGAGCTGTTTTTT
CASSHHRVIGELFF
>TRBV5-1|TRBJ2-6|TRBD2|-
TGCGCCAGCAGCTTGGCGGGCCGGGGGGGCCTCTCTGGGGCCAACGTCCTGACTTTC
CASSLAGRGGLSGANVLTF
>TRBV11-2|TRBJ2-7|-|-
TGTGCCAGCAGCTTAGATGCAAGGTGGTACTACGAGCAGTACTTC
CASSLDARWYYEQYF
>TRBV25-1|TRBJ2-1|-|-
TGTGCCAGCCAACTCTACAATGAGCAGTTCTTC
CASQLYNEQFF
>TRBV5-6|TRBJ2-3|-|-
TGTGCCAGCAGCTTGGTGGGGCTGGGGACAGATACGCAGTATTTT
CASSLVGLGTDTQYF
>TRBV4-2|TRBJ1-2|-|-
TGTGCCAGCAGCCAAGCGGCAGGGATTGGGATTAACTATGGCTACACCTTC
CASSQAAGIGINYGYTF
>TRBV4-2|TRBJ1-4|-|-
TGTGCCAGCAGCCAAGCACGGAGAAAACTGTTTTTT
CASSQARRKLFF
>TRBV9|TRBJ2-7|-|once
TGTGCCAGCAGCGTAGACGGCAACCCGCCCTACGAGCAGTACTTC
CASSVDGNPPYEQYF
>TRBV10-3|TRBJ1-1|-|once
TGTGCCATCAGACAGTCGAACACTGAAGCTTTCTTT
CAIRQSNTEAFF
>TRBV27|TRBJ1-2|TRBD1|-
TGTGCCAGCAGTCGGGACAGGGAACTCTATGGCTACACCTTC
CASSRDRELYGYTF
>TRBV30|TRBJ2-7|-|-
TGTGCCTGGAGTTCCCGTGTGGGGGCTCGGTCCTACGAGCAGTACTTC
CAWSSRVGARSYEQYF
>TRBV7-2|TRBJ2-1|TRBD2|-
TGTGCCAGCAGCTTAGTACTAGCGGGGGGGCGGGCGCAGTTCTTC
CASSLVLAGGRAQFF
>TRBV19|TRBJ2-7|TRBD1|-
TGTGCCAGTAGTAACCCGACAGGGGCCTACGAGCAGTACTTC
CASSNPTGAYEQYF
>TRBV29-1|TRBJ1-2|-|-
TGCAGCGTAGGGGACAACTATGGCTACACCTTC
CSVGDNYGYTF
>TRBV5-1|TRBJ1-1|TRBD1|-
TGCGCCAGCAGCCCCGGACAGGGGGCGGGAATCACTGAAGCTTTCTTT
CASSPGQGAGITEAFF
>TRBV4-2|TRBJ1-5|-|few
TGTGCCAGCAGCCCTTTTGGGCAGGCCAATCAGCCCCAGCATTTT
CASSPFGQANQPQHF
>TRBV5-1|TRBJ2-6|-|-
TGCGCCAGCCGCGGTCCCGGGGCCAACGTCCTGACTTTC
CASRGPGANVLTF
>TRBV2|TRBJ2-2|TRBD1|-
TGTGCCAGCACTGACGTCCCGGGACAGGGCATCAACACCGGGGAGCTGTTTTTT
CASTDVPGQGINTGELFF
>TRBV5-6|TRBJ2-7|-|-
TGTGCCAGCAGCTCTCCGATGACAGGAGGGTACTACGAGCAGTACTTC
CASSSPMTGGYYEQYF